A selection of T cell receptor beta chains follows, all from one sample in a study of post-analysis software for immune sequencing data. TCRdb itself ran the PCR reads through MiXCR, one entry per CDR3 protein. This sample yields about 460,000 distinct CDR3 sequences, of which approximately 46% are seen a single time; around an eighth belongs to the top ten. The material sequenced was blood. The receptors come from a girl aged 5 to 17 with multiple sclerosis. CDR3s include the opening cysteine and the closing phenylalanine or tryptophan. A D gene is named only where the DNA matches it firmly. Only part of the rows carry a size: once, few, many, or a class if the clone is expanded.

d_call	v_call	j_call	clone_size	cdr3_aa	cdr3_nt
TRBD2	TRBV29-1	TRBJ2-6	NA	CSVEGRGRSGANVLTF	TGCAGCGTTGAGGGGAGGGGCCGTTCTGGGGCCAACGTCCTGACTTTC
NA	TRBV7-2	TRBJ2-5	once	CASSLVLRETQYF	TGTGCCAGCAGCTTAGTGCTCAGGGAGACCCAGTACTTC
TRBD2	TRBV15	TRBJ2-1	NA	CATSRDGAGEWDNEQFF	TGTGCCACCAGCAGAGATGGGGCGGGAGAGTGGGACAATGAGCAGTTCTTC
NA	TRBV12-3/TRBV12-4	TRBJ1-4	NA	CASSFIVFQDGGNEKLFF	TGTGCCAGCAGTTTTATCGTTTTCCAGGACGGCGGTAATGAAAAACTGTTTTTT
NA	TRBV9	TRBJ2-3	once	CASSGVTASTDTQYF	TGTGCCAGCAGCGGAGTAACGGCTAGCACAGATACGCAGTATTTT
NA	TRBV6-1	TRBJ2-7	NA	CASSGDTIYEQYF	TGTGCCAGCAGTGGAGATACGATATACGAGCAGTACTTC
TRBD2	TRBV5-1	TRBJ2-3	NA	CASSSVGLAEHTDTQYF	TGCGCCAGCAGCTCCGTGGGGCTAGCGGAACACACAGATACGCAGTATTTT
NA	TRBV28	TRBJ1-2	few	CASSLLSGYGYTF	TGTGCCAGCAGTTTACTCTCCGGTTATGGCTACACCTTC
NA	TRBV6-6	TRBJ2-1	NA	CASNSGYLDNEQFF	TGTGCCAGCAACAGCGGGTACCTTGACAATGAGCAGTTCTTC
NA	TRBV20-1	TRBJ2-3	NA	CSVSVGTDTQYF	TGCAGTGTGAGCGTAGGAACAGATACGCAGTATTTT
NA	TRBV28	TRBJ2-7	NA	CASTLRGFLSYEQYF	TGTGCCAGCACCCTACGGGGATTTCTCTCCTACGAGCAGTACTTC
NA	TRBV6-8	TRBJ1-2	few	CASSTLNYGYTF	TGTGCCAGCAGCACCCTCAACTATGGCTACACCTTC
NA	TRBV20-1	TRBJ2-7	few	CSARDKWIYEQYF	TGCAGTGCTAGAGATAAGTGGATCTACGAGCAGTACTTC
NA	TRBV5-1	TRBJ1-1	few	CASSLQGLSATEAFF	TGCGCCAGCAGCTTACAGGGCCTTTCTGCCACTGAAGCTTTCTTT
TRBD1	TRBV27	TRBJ2-5	few	CASSSGTGEGETQYF	TGTGCCAGCAGTTCGGGGACAGGGGAAGGAGAGACCCAGTACTTC
TRBD2	TRBV7-2	TRBJ2-7	few	CASSPSGGSAYEQYF	TGTGCCAGCAGCCCAAGCGGGGGTAGTGCCTACGAGCAGTACTTC
NA	TRBV12-5	TRBJ2-1	few	CASGSASNEQFF	TGTGCTAGTGGTTCAGCGAGCAATGAGCAGTTCTTC
TRBD1	TRBV9	TRBJ1-1	NA	CASSPPTGATTEAFF	TGTGCCAGCAGCCCTCCGACAGGGGCGACTACTGAAGCTTTCTTT